The next 13 T cell receptor beta chains were all read from a single sample in a study. TCRdb itself ran the 5' RACE reads through MiXCR, one entry per CDR3 protein. The sample yields 25,000 to 40,000 distinct CDR3 sequences, roughly a quarter seen once. The specimen was memory CD4+ T cells sorted from blood. As to subset: memory CD4+ T cells, CD4+CD45RO+CD25-. These receptors originate from a female donor with breast cancer.

The chain carries TRBV20-1 and TRBJ2-1; 7 bases align to TRBD2. CDR1 and CDR2 (germline): DFQATT, SNEGSKA (reference sequence). Losses at the gene ends were 5 bases for V and 7 bases for J; bases not matched to a gene: 2. The CDR3 has 11 residues. In DNA form, the CDR3 reads TGCAGTGCTGAAGCGGGGAATGAGCAGTTCTTC. Protein product: CSAEAGNEQFF.

The sample holds many counts of this clonotype. V and J are TRBV5-1 and TRBJ2-7; 7 positions agree with TRBD1. CDR1 is SGHRS, CDR2 YFSETQ, per germline. V lost 0 bases to trimming and J lost 4 bases; unmatched junction nucleotides: 7. There are 15 residues in the CDR3. CDR3 residues: CASSLALQGRYEQYF. For the CDR3, the DNA is TGCGCCAGCAGCTTGGCTTTACAGGGGAGATACGAGCAGTACTTC. The full variable domain, in which reference TRBV5-1 and TRBJ2-7 provide the parts outside the CDR3, is KAGVTQTPRYLIKTRGQQVTLSCSPISGHRSVSWYQQTPGQGLQFLFEYFSETQRNKGNFPGRFSGRQFSNSRSEMNVSTLELGDSALYLCASSLALQGRYEQYFGPGTRLTVT.

There are a few counts of this clonotype. V gene TRBV14 combines with J gene TRBJ2-3; the D is unclear. V was pared by 4 bases and J by 6 bases, with 11 bases between. This CDR3 has 13 residues. Germline values: CDR1 SGHDN, CDR2 FVKESK. CDR3 DNA sequence: TGTGCCAGCAGCCCCTTAGAATCGGATACGCAGTATTTT. Protein: CASSPLESDTQYF.

This clonotype was picked up a small number of times. The chain carries TRBV28 and TRBJ2-1; the D gene is possibly TRBD2 (5 bases). Germline loops: CDR1 MDHEN, CDR2 SYDVKM. V was pared by 3 bases and J by 3 bases, with 12 bases between. The CDR3 length is 15 residues. CDR3 in amino acids: CASSFSIALYNEQFF. CDR3 bases: TGTGCCAGCAGTTTTTCAATAGCGCTCTACAATGAGCAGTTCTTC.

This clonotype was counted at least ten times. V gene TRBV4-1 combines with J gene TRBJ2-5; 10 bases agree with TRBD2. Germline lookup yields CDR1 MGHRA and CDR2 YSYEKL. This CDR3 has 20 residues. The trim removed 0 bases at V and 5 bases at J, leaving 18 bases unmatched. CDR3 protein: CASSQDLWARASGREETQYF. CDR3 sequence (DNA): TGCGCCAGCAGCCAAGATCTGTGGGCGCGGGCTAGCGGGAGAGAGGAGACCCAGTACTTC.

This clonotype came up many times. The chain uses TRBV5-4 and TRBJ2-5; TRBD1 is a possible D gene (5 bases). V was trimmed by 2 bases and J by 4 bases, leaving 12 bases between them. The CDR3 is made up of 14 amino acids. Germline loops: CDR1 SGHNT, CDR2 YYREEE (reference sequence). The chain's CDR3 is CASSLGVGRETQYF. As DNA, the CDR3 is TGTGCCAGCAGCTTAGGGGTAGGGCGAGAGACCCAGTACTTC.

The genes are TRBV20-1 and TRBJ2-7; TRBD1 aligns across 7 bases. Trimming removed 1 base from V and 6 bases from J; junction bases left unmatched: 9. Germline-derived CDR1 and CDR2 are DFQATT and SNEGSKA (reference sequence). This CDR3 is built from 14 residues. This CDR3 is CSARVETGLVEQYF. In DNA form, the CDR3 reads TGCAGTGCTAGAGTTGAGACAGGGCTCGTCGAGCAGTACTTC.

This clonotype is a singleton in its sample. The chain joins TRBV12-3 or TRBV12-4 to TRBJ2-7; no clear D gene. This CDR3 has 12 amino acids. Trimming removed 1 base from V and 3 bases from J, with 4 bases in between. The CDR3 sequence: CASSLVHYEQYF. Here the CDR3 DNA reads TGTGCCAGCAGTTTAGTGCACTACGAGCAGTACTTC.

This clonotype was counted between two and nine times. This CDR3 is CASSGGLAGIEQYF. The CDR3 coding sequence is TGTGCCAGCAGTGGTGGGCTAGCGGGTATCGAGCAGTACTTC. This rearrangement joins TRBV6-1 to TRBJ2-7; 8 bases are shared with TRBD2. CDR3 size: 14 residues. The germline CDR1 and CDR2 sequences are MNHNS and SASEGT. V was clipped by 4 bases and J by 6 bases; unmatched bases: 8.

Points on this clonotype: No conserved phenylalanine or tryptophan is present at the end of the CDR3, so a read error is the likely explanation. The rearrangement links TRBV4-2 to TRBJ1-6; no clear D gene. Trimming shortened V by 2 bases and J by 9 bases, and 14 bases separated the two germline ends. The CDR3 loop spans 15 amino acids. Germline V gene lookup returns CDR1 LGHNA and CDR2 YNFKEQ. The CDR3 here is CASSQTVSLGSPLHL. Written as DNA, the CDR3 is TGTGCCAGCAGCCAAACAGTTAGCCTAGGTTCACCCCTCCACTTA.

The CDR3 reads CASSFSHYEQYF. DNA of the CDR3: TGTGCCAGCAGTTTTTCCCATTACGAGCAGTACTTC. This chain uses TRBV12-3 or TRBV12-4 with TRBJ2-7; D unclear. The CDR3 has 12 amino acids. The V end lost 3 bases, the J end lost 4 bases, and 7 bases lay between the germline ends.

The chain employs TRBV6-1 and TRBJ1-5; no reliable D call. The CDR3 covers 17 residues. The V end lost 1 base, the J end lost 0 bases, and 13 bases lay between the germline ends. Germline V lookup: CDR1 MNHNS, CDR2 SASEGT. The CDR3 protein is CASSEGRQDPSNQPQHF. CDR3 bases: TGTGCCAGCAGTGAAGGTCGGCAGGACCCTAGCAATCAGCCCCAGCATTTT.

This clonotype has ten or more counts. The rearrangement uses TRBV12-3 or TRBV12-4 and TRBJ1-5; a possible D gene is TRBD1 (5 bases). V gave up 6 bases and J gave up 8 bases, with 14 bases separating them. The CDR3 is 13 amino acids. The CDR3 DNA reads as TGTGCCAGCAGATGGGACCTAGTGGAGCCCCAGCATTTT. This encodes CASRWDLVEPQHF.